The clone carrying this TCR beta chain was seen just once. The data originate from a study of control samples from healthy donors and cancer patients. Libraries were prepared by immunoSEQ multiplex PCR; TCRdb keeps only in-frame clonotypes and omits some of them. The sample gives 95,000 to 110,000 clones, roughly 89% of which show up once; about 19% is in the top ten. The CDR3 has 13 amino acids. Germline assignment: CDR1 SGDLS and CDR2 YYNGEE. V dropped 0 bases and J dropped 6 bases, with 10 bases sitting between them. Sequencing was performed on PBMCs. This TCR was recovered from a man between 60 and 75 years old with lung cancer. V gene TRBV9 combines with J gene TRBJ2-7; D tentatively fits TRBD1 or TRBD2 (6 bases each). CDR3 nucleotide sequence: TGTGCCAGCAGCGTAGGGGGGGCTGGCGAGCAGTACTTC. Translated, it gives CASSVGGAGEQYF.